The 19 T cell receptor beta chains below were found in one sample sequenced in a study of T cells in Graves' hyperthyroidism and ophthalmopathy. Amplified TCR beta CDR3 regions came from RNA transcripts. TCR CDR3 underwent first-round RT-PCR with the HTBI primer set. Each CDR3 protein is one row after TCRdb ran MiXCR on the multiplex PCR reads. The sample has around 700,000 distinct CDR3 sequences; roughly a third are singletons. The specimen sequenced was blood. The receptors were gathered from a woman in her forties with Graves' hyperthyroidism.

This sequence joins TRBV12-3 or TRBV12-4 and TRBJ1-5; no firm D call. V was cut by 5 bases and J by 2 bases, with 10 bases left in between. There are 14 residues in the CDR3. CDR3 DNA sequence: TGTGCCAGCAGTCGGCTCGATGGCAATCAGCCCCAGCATTTT. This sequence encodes CASSRLDGNQPQHF.

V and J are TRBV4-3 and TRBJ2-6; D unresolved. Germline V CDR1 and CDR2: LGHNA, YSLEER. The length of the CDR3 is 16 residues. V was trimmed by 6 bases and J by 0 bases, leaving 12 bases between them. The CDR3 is CASSQRTGSGANVLTF. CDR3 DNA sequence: TGCGCCAGCAGTCAACGGACGGGCTCTGGGGCCAACGTCCTGACTTTC.

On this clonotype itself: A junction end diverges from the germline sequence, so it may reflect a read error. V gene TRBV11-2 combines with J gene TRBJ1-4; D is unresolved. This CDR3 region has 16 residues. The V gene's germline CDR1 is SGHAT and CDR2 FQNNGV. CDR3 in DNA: TGTGCCAGCAGCTTATCTCCGCCGGCCTCTAAGGAAAAACTGTTTTTT. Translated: CASSLSPPASKEKLFF.

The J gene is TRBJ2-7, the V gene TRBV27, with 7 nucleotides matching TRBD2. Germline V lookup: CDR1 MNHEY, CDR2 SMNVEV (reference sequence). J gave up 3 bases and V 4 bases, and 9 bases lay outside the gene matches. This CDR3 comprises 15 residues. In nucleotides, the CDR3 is TGTGCCAGCAGTTGGCGGGGGACGGGAATCTACGAGCAGTACTTC. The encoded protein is CASSWRGTGIYEQYF.

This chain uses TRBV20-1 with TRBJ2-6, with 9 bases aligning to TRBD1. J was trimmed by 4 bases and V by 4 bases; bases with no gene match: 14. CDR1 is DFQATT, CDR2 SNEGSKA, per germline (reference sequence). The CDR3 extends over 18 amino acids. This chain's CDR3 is CSATQTPGQGSGANVLTF. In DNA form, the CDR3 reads TGCAGTGCTACACAGACTCCGGGACAGGGATCCGGGGCCAACGTCCTGACTTTC.

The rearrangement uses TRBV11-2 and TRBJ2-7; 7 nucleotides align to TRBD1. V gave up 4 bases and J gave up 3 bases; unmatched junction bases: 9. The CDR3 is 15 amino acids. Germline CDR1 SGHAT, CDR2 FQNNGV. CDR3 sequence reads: CASSYYTGANYEQYF. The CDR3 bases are TGTGCCAGCAGCTACTACACAGGGGCAAACTACGAGCAGTACTTC.

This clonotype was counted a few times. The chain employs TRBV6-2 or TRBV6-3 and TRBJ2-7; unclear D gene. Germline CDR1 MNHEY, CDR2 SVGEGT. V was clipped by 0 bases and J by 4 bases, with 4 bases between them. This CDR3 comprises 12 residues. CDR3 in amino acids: CASSYSVYEQYF. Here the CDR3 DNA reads TGTGCCAGCAGTTACTCGGTGTACGAGCAGTACTTC.

The CDR3 DNA reads as TGTGCCGCTAAAGCGGGCTGGGATGAAGCTTTCTTT. Protein: CAAKAGWDEAFF. This chain links TRBV10-3 with TRBJ1-1; D gene ambiguous. The CDR3 contains 12 residues. Germline loops: CDR1 ENHRY, CDR2 SYGVKD. Trimming took 11 bases from V and 7 from J, leaving 17 bases between them.

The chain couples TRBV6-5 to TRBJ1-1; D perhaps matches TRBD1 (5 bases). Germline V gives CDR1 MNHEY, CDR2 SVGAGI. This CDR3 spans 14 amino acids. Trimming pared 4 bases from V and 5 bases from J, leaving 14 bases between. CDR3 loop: CASSLQAMWTEAFF. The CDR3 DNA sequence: TGTGCCAGCAGTTTACAGGCCATGTGGACTGAAGCTTTCTTT.

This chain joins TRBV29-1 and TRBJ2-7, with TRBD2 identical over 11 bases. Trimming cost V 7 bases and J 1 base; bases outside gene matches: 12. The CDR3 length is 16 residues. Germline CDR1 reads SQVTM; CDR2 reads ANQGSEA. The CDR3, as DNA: TGCAGCGCTGCTTCACTAGCGGGGGCGGTATCCTACGAGCAGTACTTC. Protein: CSAASLAGAVSYEQYF.

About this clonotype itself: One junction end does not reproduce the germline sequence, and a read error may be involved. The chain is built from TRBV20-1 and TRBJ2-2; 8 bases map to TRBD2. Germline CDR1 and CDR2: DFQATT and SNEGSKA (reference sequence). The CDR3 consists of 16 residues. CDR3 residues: CSARDGLALNTGELFF. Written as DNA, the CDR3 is TGCAGTGCTAGAGACGGACTAGCCCTTAACACTGGGGAGCTGTTTTTT.

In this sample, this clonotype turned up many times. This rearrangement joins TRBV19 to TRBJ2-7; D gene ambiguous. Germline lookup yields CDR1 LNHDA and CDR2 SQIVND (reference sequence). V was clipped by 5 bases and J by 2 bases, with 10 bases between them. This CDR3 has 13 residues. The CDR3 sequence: CASSSGRAYEQYF. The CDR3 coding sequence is TGTGCCAGTAGTTCCGGACGAGCCTACGAGCAGTACTTC.

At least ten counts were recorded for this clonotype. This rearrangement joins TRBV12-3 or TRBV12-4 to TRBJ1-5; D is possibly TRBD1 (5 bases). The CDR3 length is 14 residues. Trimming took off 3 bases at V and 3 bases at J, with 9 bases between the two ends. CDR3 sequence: CASSLMGPNQPQHF. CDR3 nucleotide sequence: TGTGCCAGCAGTTTGATGGGGCCCAATCAGCCCCAGCATTTT.

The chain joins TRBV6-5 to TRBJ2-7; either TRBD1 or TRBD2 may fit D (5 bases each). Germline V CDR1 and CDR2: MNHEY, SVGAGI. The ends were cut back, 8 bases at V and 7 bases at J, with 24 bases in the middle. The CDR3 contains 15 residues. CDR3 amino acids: CASSTLRDGVREQYF. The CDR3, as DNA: TGTGCCAGCTCAACCCTCAGGGACGGAGTTCGGGAGCAGTACTTC.

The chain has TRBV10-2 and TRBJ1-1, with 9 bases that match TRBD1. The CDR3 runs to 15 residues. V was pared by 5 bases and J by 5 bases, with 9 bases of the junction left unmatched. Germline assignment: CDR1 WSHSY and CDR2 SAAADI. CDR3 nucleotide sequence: TGCGCCAGCAGTTTCCTCCGGGACAGGGAAACTGAAGCTTTCTTT. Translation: CASSFLRDRETEAFF.

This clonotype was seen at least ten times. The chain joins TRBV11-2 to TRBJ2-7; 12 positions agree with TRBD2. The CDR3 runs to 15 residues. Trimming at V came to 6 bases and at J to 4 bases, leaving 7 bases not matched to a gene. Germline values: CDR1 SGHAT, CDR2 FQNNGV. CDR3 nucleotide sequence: TGTGCCAGCAGTTGGCTGGGGACTAGCGGGTACGAGCAGTACTTC. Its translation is CASSWLGTSGYEQYF.

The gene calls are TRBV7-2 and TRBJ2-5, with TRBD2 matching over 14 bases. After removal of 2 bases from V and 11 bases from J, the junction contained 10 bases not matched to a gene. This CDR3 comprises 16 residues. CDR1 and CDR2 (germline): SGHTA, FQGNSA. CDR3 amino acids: CASSLTWTSGRSEQYF. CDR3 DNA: TGTGCCAGCAGCTTAACTTGGACTAGCGGGAGGAGTGAGCAGTACTTC.

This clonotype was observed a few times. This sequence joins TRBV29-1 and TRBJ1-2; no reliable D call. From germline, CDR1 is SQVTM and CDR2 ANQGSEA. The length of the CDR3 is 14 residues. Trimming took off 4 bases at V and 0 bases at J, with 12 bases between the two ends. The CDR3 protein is CSVVGYLPNYGYTF. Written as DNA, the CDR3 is TGCAGCGTTGTGGGGTATTTACCTAACTATGGCTACACCTTC.

CDR3 nucleotides: TGCAGTGCTAGAGATGGGACAGGGGACCCCTACGAGCAGTACTTC. Translation gives CSARDGTGDPYEQYF. This chain connects TRBV20-1 to TRBJ2-7; 10 bases agree with TRBD1. The CDR3 spans 15 residues. Germline V gives CDR1 DFQATT, CDR2 SNEGSKA (reference sequence). V lost 0 bases and J lost 2; bases outside the gene matches: 4.